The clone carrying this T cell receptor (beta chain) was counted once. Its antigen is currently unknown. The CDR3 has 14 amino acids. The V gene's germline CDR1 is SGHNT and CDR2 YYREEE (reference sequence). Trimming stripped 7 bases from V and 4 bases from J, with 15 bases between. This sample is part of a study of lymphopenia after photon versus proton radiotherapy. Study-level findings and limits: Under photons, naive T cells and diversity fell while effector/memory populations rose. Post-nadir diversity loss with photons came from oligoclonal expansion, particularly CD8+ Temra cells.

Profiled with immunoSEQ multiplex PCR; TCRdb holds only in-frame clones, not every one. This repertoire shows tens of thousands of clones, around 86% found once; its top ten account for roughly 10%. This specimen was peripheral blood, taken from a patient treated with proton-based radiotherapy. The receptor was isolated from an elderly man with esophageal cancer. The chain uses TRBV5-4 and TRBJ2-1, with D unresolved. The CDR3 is CASRFWGTYNEQFF. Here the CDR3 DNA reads TGTGCCAGCCGGTTCTGGGGTACTTACAATGAGCAGTTCTTC.